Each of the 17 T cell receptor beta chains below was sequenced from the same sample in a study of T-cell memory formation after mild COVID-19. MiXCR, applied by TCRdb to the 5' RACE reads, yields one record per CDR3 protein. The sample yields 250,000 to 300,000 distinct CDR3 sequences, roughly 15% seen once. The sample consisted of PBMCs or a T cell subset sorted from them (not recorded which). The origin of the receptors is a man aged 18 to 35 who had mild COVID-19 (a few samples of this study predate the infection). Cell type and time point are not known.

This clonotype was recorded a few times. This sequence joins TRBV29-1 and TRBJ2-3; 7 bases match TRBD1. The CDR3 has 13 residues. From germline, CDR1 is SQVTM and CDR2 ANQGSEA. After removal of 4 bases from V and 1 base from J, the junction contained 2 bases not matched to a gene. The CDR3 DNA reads TGCAGCGTTGGGGGGACAGGCACAGATACGCAGTATTTT. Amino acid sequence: CSVGGTGTDTQYF.

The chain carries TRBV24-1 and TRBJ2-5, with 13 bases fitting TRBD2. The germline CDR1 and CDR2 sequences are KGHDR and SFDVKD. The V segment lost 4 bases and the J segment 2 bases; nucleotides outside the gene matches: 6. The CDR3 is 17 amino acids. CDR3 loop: CATSEGGTSGIQETQYF. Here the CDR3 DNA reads TGTGCCACCAGTGAGGGGGGGACTAGCGGGATACAAGAGACCCAGTACTTC.

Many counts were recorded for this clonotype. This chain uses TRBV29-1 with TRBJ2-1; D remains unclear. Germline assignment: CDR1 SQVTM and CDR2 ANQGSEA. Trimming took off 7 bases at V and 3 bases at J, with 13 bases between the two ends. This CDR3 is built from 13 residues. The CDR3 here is CSASPASYNEQFF. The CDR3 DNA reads TGCAGCGCTTCCCCCGCCAGCTACAATGAGCAGTTCTTC.

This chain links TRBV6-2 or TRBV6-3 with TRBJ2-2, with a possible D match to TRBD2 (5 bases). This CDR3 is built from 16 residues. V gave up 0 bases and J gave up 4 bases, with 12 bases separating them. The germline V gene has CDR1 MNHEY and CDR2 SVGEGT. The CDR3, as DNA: TGTGCCAGCAGTTACTCGAAGGAGGTCAGCACCGGGGAGCTGTTTTTT. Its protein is CASSYSKEVSTGELFF.

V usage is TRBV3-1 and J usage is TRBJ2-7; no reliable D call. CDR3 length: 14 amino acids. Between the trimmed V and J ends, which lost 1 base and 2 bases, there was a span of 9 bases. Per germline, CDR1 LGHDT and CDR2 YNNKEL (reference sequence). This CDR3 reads CASSQGRLTYEQYF. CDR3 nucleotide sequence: TGTGCCAGCAGCCAAGGCAGGTTAACCTACGAGCAGTACTTC.

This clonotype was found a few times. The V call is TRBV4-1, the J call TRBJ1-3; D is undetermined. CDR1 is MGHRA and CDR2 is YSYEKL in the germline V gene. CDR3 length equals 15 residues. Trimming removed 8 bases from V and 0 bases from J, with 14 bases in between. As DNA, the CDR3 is TGCGCCAGCCTCGACATACACGGCTCTGGAAACACCATATATTTT. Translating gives CASLDIHGSGNTIYF.

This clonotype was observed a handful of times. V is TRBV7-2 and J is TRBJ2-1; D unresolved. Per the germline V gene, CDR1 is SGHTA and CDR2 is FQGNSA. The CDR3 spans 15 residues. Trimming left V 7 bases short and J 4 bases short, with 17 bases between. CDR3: CASTHLSGPYNEQFF. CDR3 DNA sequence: TGTGCCAGCACCCACTTGTCAGGACCATACAATGAGCAGTTCTTC.

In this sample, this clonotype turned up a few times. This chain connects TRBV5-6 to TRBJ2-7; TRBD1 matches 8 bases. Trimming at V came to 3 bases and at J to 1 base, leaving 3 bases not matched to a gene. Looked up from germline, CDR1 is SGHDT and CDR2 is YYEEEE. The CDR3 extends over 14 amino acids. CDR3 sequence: CASSSRDRSYEQYV. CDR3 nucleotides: TGTGCCAGCAGCTCCCGGGACAGGTCCTACGAGCAGTACGTC.

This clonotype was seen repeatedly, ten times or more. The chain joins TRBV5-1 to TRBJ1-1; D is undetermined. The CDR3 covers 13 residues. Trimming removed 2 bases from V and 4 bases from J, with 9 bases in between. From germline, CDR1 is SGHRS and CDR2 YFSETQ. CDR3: CASSFDLTTEAFF. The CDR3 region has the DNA TGCGCCAGCAGCTTTGACCTAACCACTGAAGCTTTCTTT.

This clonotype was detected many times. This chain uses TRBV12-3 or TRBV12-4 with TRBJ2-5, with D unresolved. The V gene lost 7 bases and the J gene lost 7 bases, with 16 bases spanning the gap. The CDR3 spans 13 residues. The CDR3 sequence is CASIPPGSGTQYF. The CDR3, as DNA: TGTGCCAGCATCCCCCCGGGCTCTGGGACCCAGTACTTC.

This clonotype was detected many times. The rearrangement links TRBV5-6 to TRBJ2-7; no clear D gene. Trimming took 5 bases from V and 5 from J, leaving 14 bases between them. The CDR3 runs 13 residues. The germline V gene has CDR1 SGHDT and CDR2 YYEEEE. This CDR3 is CASRSSRIHEQYV. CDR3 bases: TGTGCCAGCAGATCCAGTCGCATTCACGAGCAGTACGTC.

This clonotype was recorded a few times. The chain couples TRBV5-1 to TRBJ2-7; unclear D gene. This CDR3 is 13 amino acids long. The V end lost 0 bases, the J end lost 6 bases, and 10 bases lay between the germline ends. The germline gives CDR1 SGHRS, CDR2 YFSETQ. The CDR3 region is CASSLALGSEQYF. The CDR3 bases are TGCGCCAGCAGCTTGGCCCTGGGAAGCGAGCAGTACTTC.

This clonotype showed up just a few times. CDR3 DNA: TGTGCCAGCAAATCCAGGGTAGGGGAGGTTAATTCACCCCTCCACTTT. This translates into CASKSRVGEVNSPLHF. This rearrangement joins TRBV12-3 or TRBV12-4 to TRBJ1-6, with D tentatively TRBD1 (5 bases). The CDR3 sequence is 16 residues long. V gave up 7 bases and J gave up 6 bases, with 19 bases separating them.

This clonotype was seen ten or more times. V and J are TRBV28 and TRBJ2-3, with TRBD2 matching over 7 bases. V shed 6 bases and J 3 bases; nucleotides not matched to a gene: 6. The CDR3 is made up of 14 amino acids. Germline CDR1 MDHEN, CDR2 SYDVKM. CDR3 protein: CASSLSGGTDTQYF. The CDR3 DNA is TGTGCCAGCAGCTTGTCGGGGGGTACAGATACGCAGTATTTT.

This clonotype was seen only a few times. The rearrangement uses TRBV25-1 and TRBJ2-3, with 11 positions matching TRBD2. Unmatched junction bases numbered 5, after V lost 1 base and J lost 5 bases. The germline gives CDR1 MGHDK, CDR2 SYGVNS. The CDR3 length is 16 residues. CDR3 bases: TGTGCCAGCAGTGAATGGGTAGCGGGGGGGCAAGATACGCAGTATTTT. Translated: CASSEWVAGGQDTQYF.

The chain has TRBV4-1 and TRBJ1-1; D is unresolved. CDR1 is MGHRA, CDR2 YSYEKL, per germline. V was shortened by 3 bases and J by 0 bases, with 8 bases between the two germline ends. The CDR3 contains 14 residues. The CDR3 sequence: CASSHRNMNTEAFF. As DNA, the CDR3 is TGCGCCAGCAGCCATAGGAACATGAACACTGAAGCTTTCTTT.

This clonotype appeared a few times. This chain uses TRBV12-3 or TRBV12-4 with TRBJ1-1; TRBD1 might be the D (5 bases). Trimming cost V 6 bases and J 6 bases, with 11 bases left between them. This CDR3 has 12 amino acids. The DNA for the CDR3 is TGTGCCAGCAGACCCGACAGAGCTGAAGCTTTCTTT. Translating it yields CASRPDRAEAFF.